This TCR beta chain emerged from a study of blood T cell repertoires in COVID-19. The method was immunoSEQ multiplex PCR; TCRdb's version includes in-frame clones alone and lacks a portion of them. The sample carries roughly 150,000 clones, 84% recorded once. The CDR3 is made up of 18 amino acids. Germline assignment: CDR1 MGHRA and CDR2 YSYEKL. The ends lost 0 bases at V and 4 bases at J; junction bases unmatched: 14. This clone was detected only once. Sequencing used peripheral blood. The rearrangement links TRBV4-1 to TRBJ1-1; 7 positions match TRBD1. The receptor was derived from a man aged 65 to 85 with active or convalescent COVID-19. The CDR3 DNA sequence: TGCGCCAGCAGCCAAGATCCGGGACAGAGCTTTATCGGCACTGAAGCTTTCTTT. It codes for CASSQDPGQSFIGTEAFF.